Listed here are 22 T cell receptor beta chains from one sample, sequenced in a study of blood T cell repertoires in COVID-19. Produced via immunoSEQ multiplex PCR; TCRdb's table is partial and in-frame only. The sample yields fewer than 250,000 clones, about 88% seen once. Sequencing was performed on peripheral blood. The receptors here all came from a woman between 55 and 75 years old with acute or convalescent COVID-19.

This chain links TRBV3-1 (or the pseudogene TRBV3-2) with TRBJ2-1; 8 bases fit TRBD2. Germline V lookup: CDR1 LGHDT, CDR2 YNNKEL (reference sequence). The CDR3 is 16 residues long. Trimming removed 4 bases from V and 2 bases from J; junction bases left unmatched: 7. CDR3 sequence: CASSRRGGTAYNEQFF. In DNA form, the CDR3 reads TGTGCCAGCAGCCGACGGGGGGGGACGGCCTACAATGAGCAGTTCTTC.

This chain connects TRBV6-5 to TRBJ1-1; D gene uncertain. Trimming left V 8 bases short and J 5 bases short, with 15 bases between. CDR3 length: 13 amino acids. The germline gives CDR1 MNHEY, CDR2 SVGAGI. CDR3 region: CASLAGTRTEAFF. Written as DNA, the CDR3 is TGTGCCAGCCTCGCGGGCACAAGGACTGAAGCTTTCTTT.

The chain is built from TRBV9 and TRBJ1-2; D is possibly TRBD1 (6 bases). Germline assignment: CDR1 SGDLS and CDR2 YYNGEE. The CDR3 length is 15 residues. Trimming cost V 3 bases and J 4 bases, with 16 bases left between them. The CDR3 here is CASSGGPGSVYGYTF. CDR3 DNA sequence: TGTGCCAGCAGCGGGGGGCCAGGGTCGGTCTATGGCTACACCTTC.

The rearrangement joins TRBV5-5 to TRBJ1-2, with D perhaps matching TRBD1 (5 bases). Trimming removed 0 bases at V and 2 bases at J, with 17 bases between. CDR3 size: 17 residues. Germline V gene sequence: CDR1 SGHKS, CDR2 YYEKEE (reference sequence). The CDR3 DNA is TGTGCCAGCAGCTTGGAATTGTTGCGGGGGATGAACTATGGCTACACCTTC. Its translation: CASSLELLRGMNYGYTF.

The CDR3 coding sequence is TGTGCCAGCACCACGTCCTACCAGCCCCAGCATTTT. Translation gives CASTTSYQPQHF. V gene TRBV7-9 combines with J gene TRBJ1-5; no firm D call. In germline, CDR1 is SEHNR, CDR2 FQNEAQ (reference sequence). V lost 7 bases and J lost 7, with 11 bases in between. The CDR3 extends over 12 amino acids.

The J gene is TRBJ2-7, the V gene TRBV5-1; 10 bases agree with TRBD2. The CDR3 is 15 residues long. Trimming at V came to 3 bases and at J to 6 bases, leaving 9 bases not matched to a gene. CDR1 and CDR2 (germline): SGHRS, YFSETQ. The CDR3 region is CASSWTSGPSAEQYF. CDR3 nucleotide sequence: TGCGCCAGCAGCTGGACTAGCGGCCCCTCGGCCGAGCAGTACTTC. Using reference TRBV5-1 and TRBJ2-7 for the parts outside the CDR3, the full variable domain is KAGVTQTPRYLIKTRGQQVTLSCSPISGHRSVSWYQQTPGQGLQFLFEYFSETQRNKGNFPGRFSGRQFSNSRSEMNVSTLELGDSALYLCASSWTSGPSAEQYFGPGTRLTVT.

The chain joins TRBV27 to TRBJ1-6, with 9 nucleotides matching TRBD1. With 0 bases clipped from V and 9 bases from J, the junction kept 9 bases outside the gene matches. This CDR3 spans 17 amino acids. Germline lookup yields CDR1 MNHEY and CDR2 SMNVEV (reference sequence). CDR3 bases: TGTGCCAGCAGTTTATCCGAACCGGGACAGGGTAGTTCACCCCTCCACTTT. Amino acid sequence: CASSLSEPGQGSSPLHF.

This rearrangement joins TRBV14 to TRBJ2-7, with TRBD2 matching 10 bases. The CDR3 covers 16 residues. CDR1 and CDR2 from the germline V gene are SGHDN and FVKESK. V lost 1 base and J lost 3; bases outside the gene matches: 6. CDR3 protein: CASSQAGLAGVYEQYF. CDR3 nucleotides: TGTGCCAGCAGCCAAGCCGGCCTAGCGGGAGTCTACGAGCAGTACTTC.

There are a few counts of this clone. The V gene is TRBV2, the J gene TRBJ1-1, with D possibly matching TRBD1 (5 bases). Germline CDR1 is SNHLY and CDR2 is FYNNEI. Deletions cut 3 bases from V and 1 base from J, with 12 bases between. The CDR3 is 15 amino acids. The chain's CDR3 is CASSDEQAPNTEAFF. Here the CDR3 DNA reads TGTGCCAGCAGTGATGAACAGGCACCGAACACTGAAGCTTTCTTT.

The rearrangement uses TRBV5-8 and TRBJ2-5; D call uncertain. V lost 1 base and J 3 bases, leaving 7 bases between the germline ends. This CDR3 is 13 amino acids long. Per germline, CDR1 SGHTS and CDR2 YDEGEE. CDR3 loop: CASSLQGEETQYF. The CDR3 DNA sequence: TGTGCCAGCAGCTTGCAAGGAGAAGAGACCCAGTACTTC. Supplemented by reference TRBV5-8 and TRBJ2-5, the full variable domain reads EAGVTQSPTHLIKTRGQQATLRCSPISGHTSVYWYQQALGLGLQFLLWYDEGEERNRGNFPPRFSGRQFPNYSSELNVNALELEDSALYLCASSLQGEETQYFGPGTRLLVL.

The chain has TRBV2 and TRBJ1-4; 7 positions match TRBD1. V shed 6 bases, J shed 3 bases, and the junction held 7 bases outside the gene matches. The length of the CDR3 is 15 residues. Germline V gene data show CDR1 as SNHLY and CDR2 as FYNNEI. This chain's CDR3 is CASRPEGAPNEKLFF. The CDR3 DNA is TGTGCCAGCAGACCCGAGGGGGCTCCTAATGAAAAACTGTTTTTT. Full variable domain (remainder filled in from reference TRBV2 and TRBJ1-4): EPEVTQTPSHQVTQMGQEVILRCVPISNHLYFYWYRQILGQKVEFLVSFYNNEISEKSEIFDDQFSVERPDGSNFTLKIRSTKLEDSAMYFCASRPEGAPNEKLFFGSGTQLSVL.

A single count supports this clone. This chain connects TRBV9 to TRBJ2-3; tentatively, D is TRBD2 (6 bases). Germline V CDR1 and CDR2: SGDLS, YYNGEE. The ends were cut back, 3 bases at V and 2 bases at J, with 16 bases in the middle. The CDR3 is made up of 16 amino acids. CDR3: CASSADKRVITDTQYF. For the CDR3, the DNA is TGTGCCAGCAGCGCCGACAAGCGGGTTATCACAGATACGCAGTATTTT.

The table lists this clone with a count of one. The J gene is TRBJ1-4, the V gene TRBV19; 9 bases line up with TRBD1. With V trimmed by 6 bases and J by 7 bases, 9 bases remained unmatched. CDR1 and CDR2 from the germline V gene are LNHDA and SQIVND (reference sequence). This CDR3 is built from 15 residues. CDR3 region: CASRSRTGAAEKLFF. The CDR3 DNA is TGTGCCAGTAGGTCCCGGACAGGGGCGGCTGAAAAACTGTTTTTT.

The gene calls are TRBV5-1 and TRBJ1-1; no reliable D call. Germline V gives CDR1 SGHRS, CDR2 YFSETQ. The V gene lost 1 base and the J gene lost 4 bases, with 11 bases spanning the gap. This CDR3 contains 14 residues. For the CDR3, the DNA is TGCGCCAGCAGCTTGATTGCCGGTCCCACTGAAGCTTTCTTT. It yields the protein CASSLIAGPTEAFF.

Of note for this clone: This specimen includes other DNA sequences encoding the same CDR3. The CDR3 DNA reads as TGTGCCAGCAGCCAAGAGCTATCCTCCTACAATGAGCAGTTCTTC. Translating gives CASSQELSSYNEQFF. The chain uses TRBV3-1 (or the pseudogene TRBV3-2) and TRBJ2-1; D is unresolved. Germline V gene lookup returns CDR1 LGHDT and CDR2 YNNKEL (reference sequence). V lost 0 bases and J lost 0, with 6 bases in between. CDR3 length: 15 residues.

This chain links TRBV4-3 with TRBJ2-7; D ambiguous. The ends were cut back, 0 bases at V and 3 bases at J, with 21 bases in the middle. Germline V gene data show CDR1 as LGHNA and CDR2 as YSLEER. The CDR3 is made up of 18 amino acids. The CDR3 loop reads CASSQEPSGTTTNYEQYF. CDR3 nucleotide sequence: TGCGCCAGCAGCCAAGAACCAAGTGGCACCACTACAAACTACGAGCAGTACTTC.

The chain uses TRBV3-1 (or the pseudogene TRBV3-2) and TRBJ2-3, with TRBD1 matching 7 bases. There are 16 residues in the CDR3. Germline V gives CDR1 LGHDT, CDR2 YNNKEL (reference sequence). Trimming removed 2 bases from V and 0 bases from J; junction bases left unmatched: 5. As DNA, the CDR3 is TGTGCCAGCAGCCAACGGACAGGTTCTAGCACAGATACGCAGTATTTT. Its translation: CASSQRTGSSTDTQYF.

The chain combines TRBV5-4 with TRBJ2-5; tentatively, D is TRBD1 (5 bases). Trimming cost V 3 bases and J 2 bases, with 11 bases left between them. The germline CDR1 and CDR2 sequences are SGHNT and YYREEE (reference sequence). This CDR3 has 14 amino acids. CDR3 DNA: TGTGCCAGCAGCTACGGACACCTACAAGAGACCCAGTACTTC. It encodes CASSYGHLQETQYF.

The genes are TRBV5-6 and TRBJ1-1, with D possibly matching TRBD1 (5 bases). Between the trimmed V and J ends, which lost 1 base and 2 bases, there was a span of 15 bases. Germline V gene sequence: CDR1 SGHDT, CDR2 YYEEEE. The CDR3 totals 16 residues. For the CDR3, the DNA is TGTGCCAGCAGCTTGCAGGGTGCAACAGCCAACACTGAAGCTTTCTTT. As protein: CASSLQGATANTEAFF. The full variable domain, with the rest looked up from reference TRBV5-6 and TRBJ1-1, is DAGVTQSPTHLIKTRGQQVTLRCSPKSGHDTVSWYQQALGQGPQFIFQYYEEEERQRGNFPDRFSGHQFPNYSSELNVNALLLGDSALYLCASSLQGATANTEAFFGQGTRLTVV.

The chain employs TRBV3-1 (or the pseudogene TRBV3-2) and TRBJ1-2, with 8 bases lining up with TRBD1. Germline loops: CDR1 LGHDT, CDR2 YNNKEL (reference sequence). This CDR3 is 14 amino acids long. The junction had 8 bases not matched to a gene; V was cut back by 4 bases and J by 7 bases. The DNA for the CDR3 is TGTGCCAGCAGCCCCTTTAACAGGGGGGGTGGCTACACCTTC. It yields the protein CASSPFNRGGGYTF.

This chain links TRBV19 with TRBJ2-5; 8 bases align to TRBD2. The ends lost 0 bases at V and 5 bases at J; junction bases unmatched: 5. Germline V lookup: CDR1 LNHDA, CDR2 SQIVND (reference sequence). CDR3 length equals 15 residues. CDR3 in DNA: TGTGCCAGTAGTATAGACGGGAGGGAAGGTGAGACCCAGTACTTC. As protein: CASSIDGREGETQYF.

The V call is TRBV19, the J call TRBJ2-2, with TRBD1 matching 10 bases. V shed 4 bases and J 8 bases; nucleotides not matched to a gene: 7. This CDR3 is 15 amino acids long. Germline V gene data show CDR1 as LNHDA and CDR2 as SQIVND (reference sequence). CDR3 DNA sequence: TGTGCCAGTAGTAGATGGACAGGGGGGAGTGGGGAGCTGTTTTTT. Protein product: CASSRWTGGSGELFF.